This T cell receptor beta chain was sequenced for a study of blood T cell repertoires in COVID-19. Whole-study context: Whether acute or convalescent, the COVID-19 samples came from the United States, Italy and Spain.

Assignment of participants to cohorts was predicated upon participant-reported clinical history. Profiled with immunoSEQ multiplex PCR; TCRdb holds only in-frame clones, not every one. The data contain fewer than 450,000 clones, approximately 85% of them singletons. Trimming cost V 1 base and J 6 bases; bases outside gene matches: 2. Germline V gene lookup returns CDR1 LGHDT and CDR2 YNNKEL (reference sequence). This CDR3 is built from 13 residues. The V and J genes are TRBV3-1 (or the pseudogene TRBV3-2) and TRBJ1-2; 7 bases are shared with TRBD1. The sequenced material came from PBMCs or T cells enriched from blood (not recorded which). This sequence originates from a woman aged 40 to 50 with acute COVID-19. DNA of the CDR3: TGTGCCAGCAGCCAAGGGACAGGAGATGGCTACACCTTC. Its protein is CASSQGTGDGYTF.